A single sample is the source of the 28 T cell receptor beta chains below, sequenced in a study of blood T cell repertoires in COVID-19. TCRdb keeps only in-frame clones here, not all; method: immunoSEQ multiplex PCR. The data show about 220,000 clones, with 80% seen just once and about 13% held by the top ten. Sample: peripheral blood. The receptors were gathered from a human donor in a cohort sampled during active COVID-19.

This clone has a single count. This chain connects TRBV2 to TRBJ2-1, with TRBD1 identical over 9 bases. CDR1 and CDR2 (germline): SNHLY, FYNNEI. This CDR3 contains 15 residues. Losses at the gene ends were 5 bases for V and 2 bases for J; bases not matched to a gene: 4. The CDR3 loop is CASSPGQGPYNEQFF. Written as DNA, the CDR3 is TGTGCCAGCAGTCCGGGACAGGGACCCTACAATGAGCAGTTCTTC.

The rearrangement joins TRBV27 to TRBJ2-1; D gene ambiguous. V lost 10 bases and J lost 5, with 15 bases in between. The CDR3 totals 13 residues. The germline V gene has CDR1 MNHEY and CDR2 SMNVEV (reference sequence). In DNA, the CDR3 is TGTGCCACCCGACTCGGGTCCAACAATGAGCAGTTCTTC. Translation gives CATRLGSNNEQFF.

The rearrangement links TRBV18 to TRBJ1-5; D is ambiguous. The germline gives CDR1 KGHSH, CDR2 LQKENI. CDR3 size: 13 residues. The V end lost 6 bases, the J end lost 5 bases, and 11 bases lay between the germline ends. This CDR3 is CASSPERDQPQHF. The CDR3 DNA is TGTGCCAGCTCTCCCGAACGCGATCAGCCCCAGCATTTT.

The chain carries TRBV6-1 and TRBJ2-3, with D possibly being TRBD1 (5 bases). The CDR3 spans 16 residues. V lost 3 bases to trimming and J lost 1 base, with 14 bases between them. CDR1 and CDR2 from the germline V gene are MNHNS and SASEGT. The CDR3: CASSEALTDGTDTQYF. Here the CDR3 DNA reads TGTGCCAGCAGTGAGGCGCTGACAGATGGCACAGATACGCAGTATTTT.

As concerns this clone: Other nucleotide sequences in the sample specify the same CDR3. This chain connects TRBV27 to TRBJ2-7; TRBD1 matches 9 bases. The V gene end was trimmed by 4 bases and the J gene end by 3 bases; junction bases not matched to a gene: 4. This CDR3 contains 14 residues. Germline V CDR1 and CDR2: MNHEY, SMNVEV (reference sequence). CDR3 protein: CASSSGTGIYEQYF. In DNA, the CDR3 is TGTGCCAGCAGTTCCGGGACAGGGATCTACGAGCAGTACTTC.

V gene TRBV1 combines with J gene TRBJ1-4. TRBV1 constitutes a pseudogene. This CDR3 has 8 residues. CDR3 coding DNA: TGCACCAGCAGCCTAGTGTTTTTT. It yields the protein CTSSLVFF.

V usage is TRBV20-1 and J usage is TRBJ1-1; 7 positions match TRBD1. The J segment lost 5 bases and the V segment lost 3 bases, leaving 6 bases of the junction unmatched. Germline lookup yields CDR1 DFQATT and CDR2 SNEGSKA (reference sequence). This CDR3 spans 13 amino acids. CDR3 sequence: CSASEGARTEAFF. CDR3 bases: TGCAGTGCTAGTGAGGGGGCCCGGACTGAAGCTTTCTTT.

Points on this clone: Other nucleotide sequences from this sample produce the same CDR3. The V and J genes are TRBV11-2 and TRBJ1-3; perhaps TRBD1 as D (5 bases). The V gene's germline CDR1 is SGHAT and CDR2 FQNNGV. V dropped 3 bases and J dropped 1 base, with 7 bases sitting between them. This CDR3 comprises 14 residues. The CDR3 DNA reads TGTGCCAGCAGCTTTCAGGGATCTGGAAACACCATATATTTT. Translated, it gives CASSFQGSGNTIYF.

The chain carries TRBV27 and TRBJ1-2, with 11 bases aligning to TRBD1. The V segment lost 5 bases and the J segment 7 bases; nucleotides outside the gene matches: 6. Germline CDR1 MNHEY, CDR2 SMNVEV (reference sequence). The CDR3 is 14 residues long. CDR3: CASSGTGGAAGYTF. In DNA, the CDR3 is TGTGCCAGCAGTGGGACAGGGGGTGCGGCTGGCTACACCTTC.

V and J are TRBV5-1 and TRBJ1-2; the match to TRBD1 covers 7 bases. V dropped 3 bases and J dropped 2; count of bases not matched to a gene: 4. The germline gives CDR1 SGHRS, CDR2 YFSETQ. The CDR3 sequence is 14 residues long. DNA for the CDR3: TGCGCCAGCAGCTCGGACAGGTTGAACTATGGCTACACCTTC. As protein: CASSSDRLNYGYTF. Complete variable domain (other parts from reference TRBV5-1 and TRBJ1-2): KAGVTQTPRYLIKTRGQQVTLSCSPISGHRSVSWYQQTPGQGLQFLFEYFSETQRNKGNFPGRFSGRQFSNSRSEMNVSTLELGDSALYLCASSSDRLNYGYTFGSGTRLTVV.

The V and J genes are TRBV7-2 and TRBJ2-7, with 11 bases identical to TRBD1. V was pared by 3 bases and J by 6 bases, with 7 bases of the junction left unmatched. The CDR3 sequence is 15 residues long. Germline CDR1 reads SGHTA; CDR2 reads FQGNSA. This CDR3 reads CASSFPRGTGGEQYF. In DNA form, the CDR3 reads TGTGCCAGCAGCTTCCCGAGGGGGACAGGGGGCGAGCAGTACTTC.

The chain employs TRBV7-2 and TRBJ2-1; TRBD2 aligns across 7 bases. This CDR3 contains 14 residues. Looked up from germline, CDR1 is SGHTA and CDR2 is FQGNSA. J lost 14 bases, V lost 4 bases, and 14 bases had no gene match. The CDR3 region is CASSYTNFRGVEFF. CDR3 bases: TGTGCCAGCAGCTATACCAACTTTCGGGGGGTGGAGTTCTTC.

This clone was seen once. The V call is TRBV20-1, the J call TRBJ2-2; TRBD2 matches at 10 bases. The CDR3 is made up of 16 amino acids. Per the germline V gene, CDR1 is DFQATT and CDR2 is SNEGSKA (reference sequence). V shed 3 bases and J 8 bases; nucleotides not matched to a gene: 12. CDR3 nucleotides: TGCAGTGCTAGTGTTATAGCGGGGGGCGAGGGTGGGGAGCTGTTTTTT. Its protein product is CSASVIAGGEGGELFF.

In its sample, this clone was seen a few times. The chain recombines TRBV28 with TRBJ1-2; the D gene is possibly TRBD1 (5 bases). V was trimmed by 2 bases and J by 6 bases, leaving 22 bases between them. Germline V gene data show CDR1 as MDHEN and CDR2 as SYDVKM. The CDR3 length is 17 residues. The CDR3 coding sequence is TGTGCCAGCAGTTTAATCTTTTCGGGGGGTTCTGGCGATGGCTACACCTTC. Translating gives CASSLIFSGGSGDGYTF.

This clone was seen a single time. Other DNA sequences of this sample code for an identical CDR3. This chain links TRBV28 with TRBJ1-5; a possible D gene is TRBD1 (6 bases). Germline V lookup: CDR1 MDHEN, CDR2 SYDVKM. The CDR3 consists of 12 residues. V lost 6 bases, J lost 4 bases, and 7 bases lay in between. The DNA of the CDR3 is TGTGCCAGCAGCACAGGGAATCAGCCCCAGCATTTT. This gives the protein CASSTGNQPQHF.

V and J are TRBV6-4 and TRBJ1-6; TRBD1 matches 7 bases. With 5 bases clipped from V and 7 bases from J, the junction kept 5 bases outside the gene matches. In germline, CDR1 is MRHNA, CDR2 SNTAGT. The CDR3 loop spans 14 amino acids. The CDR3 sequence is CASSPTGPNSPLHF. As DNA, the CDR3 is TGTGCCAGCAGTCCGACAGGGCCGAATTCACCCCTCCACTTT.

The chain carries TRBV28 and TRBJ1-2; D is ambiguous. The germline V and J ends were trimmed by 4 bases and 8 bases, with 17 bases remaining between them. The CDR3 extends over 14 amino acids. CDR1 is MDHEN, CDR2 SYDVKM, per germline. CDR3 sequence: CASSSDPPNQGYTF. The CDR3 coding sequence is TGTGCCAGCAGTTCAGATCCCCCCAACCAGGGCTACACCTTC.

The gene calls are TRBV7-9 and TRBJ1-1; 10 bases agree with TRBD1. The CDR3 totals 15 residues. CDR1 is SEHNR and CDR2 is FQNEAQ in the germline V gene (reference sequence). V lost 5 bases, J lost 3 bases, and 6 bases stayed unmatched. CDR3 nucleotides: TGTGCCAGCAGCCCGACGACAGGGGGCGACACTGAAGCTTTCTTT. Translating it yields CASSPTTGGDTEAFF.

The chain has TRBV10-3 and TRBJ1-1; 7 nucleotides agree with TRBD1. V lost 9 bases, J lost 0 bases, and 4 bases stayed unmatched. The V gene's germline CDR1 is ENHRY and CDR2 SYGVKD. The CDR3 contains 13 residues. The CDR3 bases are TGTGCCATAAACAGGGGAATGAACACTGAAGCTTTCTTT. Its translation is CAINRGMNTEAFF.

The chain uses TRBV2 and TRBJ1-5; D is unclear. From germline, CDR1 is SNHLY and CDR2 FYNNEI. V was pared by 0 bases and J by 1 base, with 13 bases between. The CDR3 contains 17 residues. The CDR3 coding sequence is TGTGCCAGCAGTGAAGCGGAGCGGGGTAGGAGCAATCAGCCCCAGCATTTT. Translated, it gives CASSEAERGRSNQPQHF.

This clone was seen a few times. The V gene is TRBV19, the J gene TRBJ2-7, with no clear D. Deletions cut 6 bases from V and 6 bases from J, with 12 bases between. The CDR3 spans 12 residues. Germline V CDR1 and CDR2: LNHDA, SQIVND (reference sequence). CDR3 nucleotide sequence: TGTGCCAGTAGCCTACGGGTGGGCGAGCAGTACTTC. Its protein product is CASSLRVGEQYF.

This chain uses TRBV7-2 with TRBJ1-6; D perhaps matches TRBD1 (5 bases). There are 14 residues in the CDR3. Looked up from germline, CDR1 is SGHTA and CDR2 is FQGNSA. V was trimmed by 0 bases and J by 10 bases, leaving 10 bases between them. The CDR3 sequence is CASSLAQGGSPLHF. The CDR3 DNA sequence: TGTGCCAGCAGCTTAGCCCAGGGTGGATCACCCCTCCACTTT.

The rearrangement uses TRBV27 and TRBJ1-2, with D hard to call. Germline V CDR1 and CDR2: MNHEY, SMNVEV (reference sequence). V was clipped by 7 bases and J by 4 bases, with 13 bases between them. The CDR3 is 13 residues long. The CDR3 DNA follows: TGTGCCAGCACCCCTTCCGGAGGCTATGGCTACACCTTC. This gives the protein CASTPSGGYGYTF.

This rearrangement joins TRBV5-1 to TRBJ2-1, with D maybe TRBD2 (6 bases). Germline assignment: CDR1 SGHRS and CDR2 YFSETQ. Trimming stripped 3 bases from V and 8 bases from J, with 24 bases between. The CDR3 loop spans 17 amino acids. The DNA of the CDR3 is TGCGCCAGCAGCTCATCTCTCCGGGACTTGATTCCCCATGAGCAGTTCTTC. This encodes CASSSSLRDLIPHEQFF.

CDR3 DNA sequence: TGTGCCAGCAGTCCACTAGCGGGAGGACAATCCGAGCAGTACTTC. Its protein is CASSPLAGGQSEQYF. The chain carries TRBV6-5 and TRBJ2-7; 12 bases are a match to TRBD2. The CDR3 consists of 15 residues. Germline V gene data show CDR1 as MNHEY and CDR2 as SVGAGI. The V gene end was trimmed by 5 bases and the J gene end by 6 bases; junction bases not matched to a gene: 8.

The chain employs TRBV4-1 and TRBJ2-1, with 9 bases matching TRBD2. The ends lost 0 bases at V and 0 bases at J; junction bases unmatched: 3. Germline values: CDR1 MGHRA, CDR2 YSYEKL. The CDR3 runs to 17 residues. The CDR3 bases are TGCGCCAGCAGCCAAGATGGAGCGGGAGGCTCCTACAATGAGCAGTTCTTC. The encoded protein is CASSQDGAGGSYNEQFF.

V and J are TRBV2 and TRBJ2-3; D perhaps matches TRBD1 (6 bases). There are 13 residues in the CDR3. Trimming pared 5 bases from V and 4 bases from J, leaving 10 bases between. Germline V gene data show CDR1 as SNHLY and CDR2 as FYNNEI. The CDR3 is CASSYTGSDTQYF. The CDR3 DNA reads TGTGCCAGCAGTTACACAGGGTCAGATACGCAGTATTTT.

The chain recombines TRBV27 with TRBJ1-1; tentative D call: TRBD1 (5 bases). Germline-derived CDR1 and CDR2 are MNHEY and SMNVEV (reference sequence). This CDR3 has 13 amino acids. The V end lost 3 bases, the J end lost 6 bases, and 11 bases lay between the germline ends. The CDR3 sequence: CASSFQGVAEAFF. DNA of the CDR3: TGTGCCAGCAGTTTTCAGGGTGTAGCTGAAGCTTTCTTT.